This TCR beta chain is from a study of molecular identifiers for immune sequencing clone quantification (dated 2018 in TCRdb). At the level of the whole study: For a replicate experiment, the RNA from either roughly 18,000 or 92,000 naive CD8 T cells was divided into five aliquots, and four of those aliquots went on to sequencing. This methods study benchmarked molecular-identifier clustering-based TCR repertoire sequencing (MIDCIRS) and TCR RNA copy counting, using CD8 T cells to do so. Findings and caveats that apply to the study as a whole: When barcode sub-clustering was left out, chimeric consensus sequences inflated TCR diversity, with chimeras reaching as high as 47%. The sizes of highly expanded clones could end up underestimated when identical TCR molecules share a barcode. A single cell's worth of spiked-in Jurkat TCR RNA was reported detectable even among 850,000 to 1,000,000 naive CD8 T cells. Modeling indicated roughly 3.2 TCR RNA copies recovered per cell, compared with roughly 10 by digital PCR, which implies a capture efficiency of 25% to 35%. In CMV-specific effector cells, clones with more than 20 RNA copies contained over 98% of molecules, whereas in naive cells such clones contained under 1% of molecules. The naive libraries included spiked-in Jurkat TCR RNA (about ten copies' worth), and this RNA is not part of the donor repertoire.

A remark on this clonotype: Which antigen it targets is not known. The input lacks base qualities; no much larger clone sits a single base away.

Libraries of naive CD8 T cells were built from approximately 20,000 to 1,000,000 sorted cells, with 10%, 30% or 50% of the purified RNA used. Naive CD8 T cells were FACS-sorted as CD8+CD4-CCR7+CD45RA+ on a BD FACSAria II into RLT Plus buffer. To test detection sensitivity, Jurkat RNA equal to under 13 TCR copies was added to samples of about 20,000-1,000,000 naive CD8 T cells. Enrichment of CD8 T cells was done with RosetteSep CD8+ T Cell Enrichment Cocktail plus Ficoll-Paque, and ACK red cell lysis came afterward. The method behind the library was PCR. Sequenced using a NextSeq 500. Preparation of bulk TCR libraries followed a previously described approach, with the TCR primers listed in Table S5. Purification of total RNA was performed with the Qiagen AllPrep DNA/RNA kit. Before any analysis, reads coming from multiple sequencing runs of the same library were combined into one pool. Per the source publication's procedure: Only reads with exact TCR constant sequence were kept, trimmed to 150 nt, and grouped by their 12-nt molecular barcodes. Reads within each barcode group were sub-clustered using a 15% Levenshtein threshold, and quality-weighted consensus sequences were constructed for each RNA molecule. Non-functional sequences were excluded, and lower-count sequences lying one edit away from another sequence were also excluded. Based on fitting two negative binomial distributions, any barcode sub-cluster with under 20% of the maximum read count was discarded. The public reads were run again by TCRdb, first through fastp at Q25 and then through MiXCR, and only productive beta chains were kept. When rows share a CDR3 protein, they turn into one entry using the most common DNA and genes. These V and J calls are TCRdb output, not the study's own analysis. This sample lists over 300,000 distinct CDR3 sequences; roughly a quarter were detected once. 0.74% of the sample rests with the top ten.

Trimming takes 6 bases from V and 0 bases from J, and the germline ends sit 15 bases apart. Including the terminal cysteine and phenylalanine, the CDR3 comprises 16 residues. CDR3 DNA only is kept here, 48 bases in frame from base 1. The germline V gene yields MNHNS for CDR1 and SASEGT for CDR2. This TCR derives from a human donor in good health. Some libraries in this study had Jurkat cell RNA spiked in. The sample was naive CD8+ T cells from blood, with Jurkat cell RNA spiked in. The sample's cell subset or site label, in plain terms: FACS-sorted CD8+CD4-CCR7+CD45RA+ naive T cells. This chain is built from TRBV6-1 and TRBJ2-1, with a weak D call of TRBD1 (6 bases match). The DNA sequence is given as TGTGCCAGCAGCCCAACAGGGCAGAGCTCCTACAATGAGCAGTTCTTC. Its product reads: CASSPTGQSSYNEQFF.